The sequence of this TCR beta chain was determined in a study of early T cells in non-severe SARS-CoV-2 infection. Study information: Bulk RNA taken from unsorted whole blood was sequenced, leaving chains unpaired.

From germline, CDR1 is SGHDN and CDR2 FVKESK. The CDR3 covers 16 residues. V shed 0 bases and J 5 bases; nucleotides not matched to a gene: 5. Individual cDNA molecules received unique molecular identifiers. Via MiXCR, TCRdb re-called the 5' RACE reads, giving one row per CDR3 protein. Altogether tens of thousands of distinct CDR3 sequences are present, around an eighth being singletons, with the ten largest covering 3%. Findings and limits, study-wide: Using VDJdb, the matching emphasized anti-spike CD8 responses while missing private and CD4 specificities.

This clonotype was picked up many times. What it binds is not known. Sequences were obtained from whole blood. The sequence was collected from an adult who was a healthcare worker with PCR-confirmed SARS-CoV-2 infection or an uninfected control (not recorded which). This chain uses TRBV14 with TRBJ1-1, with 11 nucleotides matching TRBD1. Written as DNA, the CDR3 is TGTGCCAGCAGCCAAGACGGACAGGGGGCCGGGACTGAAGCTTTCTTT. Encoded protein: CASSQDGQGAGTEAFF.